These 15 T cell receptor beta chains were all obtained from the same sample, sequenced in a study of blood T cell repertoires in COVID-19. Clones were read by immunoSEQ multiplex PCR, and TCRdb kept only the in-frame ones, dropping some. The profile covers 70,000 to 95,000 clones, with roughly 86% appearing a single time and just over 20% taken by the ten largest. Sequenced sample: peripheral blood. The receptor source for this set is a human donor in a cohort sampled during active COVID-19.

The genes are TRBV18 and TRBJ1-1, with D possibly TRBD1 on 5 matching bases. The length of the CDR3 is 18 residues. Deletions cut 6 bases from V and 0 bases from J, with 23 bases between. CDR1 is KGHSH, CDR2 LQKENI, per germline. The CDR3 DNA reads as TGTGCCAGCTCCCAGACCAATATCAGGGCCGCGATGAACACTGAAGCTTTCTTT. Amino acid sequence: CASSQTNIRAAMNTEAFF.

This clone appeared once. This chain links TRBV19 with TRBJ1-5; D ambiguous. The CDR3 has 16 amino acids. Between the trimmed V and J ends, which lost 7 bases and 0 bases, there was a span of 16 bases. Germline CDR1 LNHDA, CDR2 SQIVND (reference sequence). CDR3 DNA: TGTGCCAGTAATACAGAAGGAGGTTATAGCAATCAGCCCCAGCATTTT. It yields the protein CASNTEGGYSNQPQHF.

This clone has a single count. The chain carries TRBV18 and TRBJ1-5; 11 bases are shared with TRBD1. CDR1 is KGHSH, CDR2 LQKENI, per germline. The CDR3 spans 15 residues. The V gene end was trimmed by 3 bases and the J gene end by 12 bases; junction bases not matched to a gene: 10. Written as DNA, the CDR3 is TGTGCCAGCTCACCGGACAGGGGGCTGGAATCCCACCAGCATTTT. Its translation: CASSPDRGLESHQHF.

The gene calls are TRBV18 and TRBJ1-1; TRBD1 aligns across 7 bases. CDR1 is KGHSH and CDR2 is LQKENI in the germline V gene. CDR3 length equals 13 residues. Trimming took 3 bases from V and 4 from J; bases not matched to a gene: 2. CDR3 coding DNA: TGTGCCAGCTCACCCACAGGGGTCACTGAAGCTTTCTTT. Translation: CASSPTGVTEAFF.

V usage is TRBV12-3 or TRBV12-4 and J usage is TRBJ2-1; D is unclear. The CDR3 length is 11 residues. The V and J ends lost 6 bases and 8 bases respectively, with 8 bases between them. CDR3: CASSLSDEQFF. CDR3 bases: TGTGCCAGCAGCCTCAGCGATGAGCAGTTCTTC.

This chain joins TRBV28 and TRBJ1-6; 7 bases fit TRBD1. The CDR3 extends over 12 amino acids. CDR1 MDHEN and CDR2 SYDVKM come from the germline V gene. The V segment lost 6 bases and the J segment 7 bases; nucleotides outside the gene matches: 0. The CDR3 spells CASRTGNSPLHF. The CDR3 DNA follows: TGTGCCAGCAGGACAGGGAATTCACCCCTCCACTTT.

The chain has TRBV4-1 and TRBJ2-7; 7 bases agree with TRBD2. From germline, CDR1 is MGHRA and CDR2 YSYEKL. The V and J ends lost 8 bases and 0 bases, in that order; junction bases with no gene match: 7. The length of the CDR3 is 14 residues. The CDR3 nucleotides are TGCGCCAGCTCGGGAGAGCGGGACTCCTACGAGCAGTACTTC. This codes for CASSGERDSYEQYF.

The chain has TRBV5-1 and TRBJ2-7; the D gene is possibly TRBD1 (5 bases). CDR3 length: 12 residues. The germline CDR1 and CDR2 sequences are SGHRS and YFSETQ. V lost 4 bases and J 4 bases, leaving 9 bases between the germline ends. CDR3 sequence: CASSGASYEQYF. CDR3 bases: TGCGCCAGCAGCGGGGCATCATACGAGCAGTACTTC.

The chain recombines TRBV7-2 with TRBJ1-1; no reliable D call. The CDR3 extends over 13 amino acids. Trimming took off 3 bases at V and 5 bases at J, with 10 bases between the two ends. CDR1 and CDR2 from the germline V gene are SGHTA and FQGNSA. The CDR3: CASSLAVTTEAFF. CDR3 nucleotide sequence: TGTGCCAGCAGCTTGGCGGTTACTACTGAAGCTTTCTTT.

The genes are TRBV6-5 and TRBJ2-3, with 8 bases that match TRBD1. The germline gives CDR1 MNHEY, CDR2 SVGAGI. V gave up 4 bases and J gave up 4 bases; unmatched junction bases: 1. The CDR3 spans 13 residues. This CDR3 reads CASSSQGADTQYF. In DNA, the CDR3 is TGTGCCAGCAGTTCACAGGGGGCAGATACGCAGTATTTT.

The rearrangement links TRBV28 to TRBJ2-7; D gene ambiguous. Trimming took off 8 bases at V and 1 base at J, with 15 bases between the two ends. CDR1 and CDR2 from the germline V gene are MDHEN and SYDVKM. The CDR3 totals 14 residues. DNA of the CDR3: TGTGCCAGCGCGAGTCACCGCAAGTCCTACGAGCAGTACTTC. Translation: CASASHRKSYEQYF.

This chain uses TRBV6-4 with TRBJ2-1, with D possibly matching TRBD1 (6 bases). Deletions cut 4 bases from V and 4 bases from J, with 11 bases between. This CDR3 spans 14 amino acids. The V gene's germline CDR1 is MRHNA and CDR2 SNTAGT. This chain's CDR3 is CASSVEGQYNEQFF. The CDR3 DNA is TGTGCCAGCAGTGTAGAAGGACAGTACAATGAGCAGTTCTTC.

The chain joins TRBV4-1 to TRBJ2-3, with 7 bases identical to TRBD2. Germline V gives CDR1 MGHRA, CDR2 YSYEKL. The CDR3 runs 15 residues. V was clipped by 0 bases and J by 6 bases; unmatched bases: 6. CDR3 amino acids: CASSQDGRGPDTQYF. CDR3 bases: TGCGCCAGCAGCCAAGATGGGAGGGGCCCGGATACGCAGTATTTT.

The chain links TRBV23-1 to TRBJ1-6, with D possibly matching TRBD1 (5 bases). TRBV23-1 has ORF status, its function being uncertain. V lost 4 bases to trimming and J lost 10 bases, with 14 bases between them. This CDR3 contains 14 residues. The CDR3 is CASSRGRPPSPLHF. The CDR3 bases are TGCGCCAGCAGTCGGGGCAGGCCTCCCTCACCCCTCCACTTT.

J is TRBJ2-1 and V is TRBV5-6; TRBD1 matches 7 bases. The length of the CDR3 is 14 residues. The V gene's germline CDR1 is SGHDT and CDR2 YYEEEE. V was clipped by 4 bases and J by 4 bases; unmatched bases: 5. CDR3 sequence reads: CASSHRGGYNEQFF. As DNA, the CDR3 is TGTGCCAGCAGCCACAGGGGTGGGTACAATGAGCAGTTCTTC.